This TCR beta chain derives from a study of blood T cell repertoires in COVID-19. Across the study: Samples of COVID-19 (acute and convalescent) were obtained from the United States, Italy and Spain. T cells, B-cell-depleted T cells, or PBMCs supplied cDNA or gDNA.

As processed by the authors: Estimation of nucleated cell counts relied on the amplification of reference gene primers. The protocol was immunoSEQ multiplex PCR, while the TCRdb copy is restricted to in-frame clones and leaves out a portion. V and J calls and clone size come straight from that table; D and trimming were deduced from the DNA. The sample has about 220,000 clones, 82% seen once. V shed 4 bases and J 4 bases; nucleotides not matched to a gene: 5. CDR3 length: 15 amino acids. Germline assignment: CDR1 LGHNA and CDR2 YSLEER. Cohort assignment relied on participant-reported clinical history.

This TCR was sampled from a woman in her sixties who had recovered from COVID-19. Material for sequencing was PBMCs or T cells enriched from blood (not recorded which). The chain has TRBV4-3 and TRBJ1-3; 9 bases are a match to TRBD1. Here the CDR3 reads CASSRDRDKGNTIYF. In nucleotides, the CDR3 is TGCGCCAGCAGCCGGGACAGGGATAAAGGAAACACCATATATTTT.